What follows are 7 T cell receptor beta chains derived from one specimen sequenced in a study of cytomegalovirus exposure and HLA in healthy donors (dated by TCRdb to the late 2010s). Library construction relied on the immunoSEQ multiplex PCR assay. For the multiplex PCR, a mixture combining 60 forward primers for TCR Vbeta segments and 13 reverse primers for TCR Jbeta segments was used. TCRdb limited this immuneACCESS table to in-frame rearrangements with V and J called. A share of clones is missing; checked studies link under half to unresolved V genes, and the rest is unexplained. The table kept for this sample lists approximately 120,000 clones. The ten biggest clones cover 1% of the sample. Specimen: PBMCs. Receptors originate from a man aged 18 to 30 in good health and CMV-seronegative.

The gene calls are TRBV7-9 and TRBJ1-2, with D unresolved. The germline V gene encodes CDR1 SEHNR and CDR2 FQNEAQ (reference sequence). V was cut by 1 base and J by 3 bases, with 12 bases left in between. CDR3 length: 15 amino acids. The CDR3 nucleotides read TGTGCCAGCAGCTTAGTTGGAGTCCAGCACTATGGCTACACCTTC. Amino acid sequence: CASSLVGVQHYGYTF. The complete variable domain, with remaining parts taken from reference TRBV7-9 and TRBJ1-2, reads DTGVSQNPRHKITKRGQNVTFRCDPISEHNRLYWYRQTLGQGPEFLTYFQNEAQLEKSRLLSDRFSAERPKGSFSTLEIQRTEQGDSAMYLCASSLVGVQHYGYTFGSGTRLTVV.

The chain carries TRBV29-1 and TRBJ2-3; the D gene is possibly TRBD1 (6 bases). Germline-derived CDR1 and CDR2 are SQVTM and ANQGSEA. The CDR3 extends over 13 amino acids. Trimming stripped 7 bases from V and 2 bases from J, with 13 bases between. The CDR3 loop is CSGRGHYTDTQYF. Written as DNA, the CDR3 is TGCAGCGGCCGGGGACACTACACAGATACGCAGTATTTT.

The chain has TRBV5-1 and TRBJ2-4; D gene ambiguous. CDR3 length: 15 residues. The ends were cut back, 5 bases at V and 0 bases at J, with 12 bases in the middle. CDR1 is SGHRS and CDR2 is YFSETQ in the germline V gene. The CDR3 loop is CASSLGPQAKNIQYF. The CDR3 DNA sequence: TGCGCCAGCAGTCTCGGTCCTCAAGCCAAAAACATTCAGTACTTC. Drawing the rest from reference TRBV5-1 and TRBJ2-4, the complete variable domain is KAGVTQTPRYLIKTRGQQVTLSCSPISGHRSVSWYQQTPGQGLQFLFEYFSETQRNKGNFPGRFSGRQFSNSRSEMNVSTLELGDSALYLCASSLGPQAKNIQYFGAGTRLSVL.

The V call is TRBV5-1, the J call TRBJ1-2; D gene unclear. Germline CDR1 and CDR2: SGHRS and YFSETQ. The germline V and J ends were trimmed by 4 bases and 7 bases, with 20 bases remaining between them. The CDR3 extends over 15 amino acids. This CDR3 reads CASSLEARAASGYTF. The CDR3, as DNA: TGCGCCAGCAGCCTGGAAGCGCGGGCAGCCAGTGGCTACACCTTC.

The rearrangement joins TRBV29-1 to TRBJ1-6; D might be TRBD1 (5 bases). From germline, CDR1 is SQVTM and CDR2 ANQGSEA. Between the trimmed V and J ends, which lost 5 bases and 5 bases, there was a span of 16 bases. The CDR3 loop spans 15 amino acids. The DNA for the CDR3 is TGCAGCGTTCGCGAAAGAACAGGCAATAATTCACCCCTCCACTTT. Translated, it gives CSVRERTGNNSPLHF.

The rearrangement uses TRBV5-6 and TRBJ1-1, with a possible D match to TRBD1 (6 bases). Deletions cut 3 bases from V and 5 bases from J, with 11 bases between. This CDR3 spans 13 amino acids. Germline CDR1 reads SGHDT; CDR2 reads YYEEEE. The CDR3: CASSSQGRTEAFF. CDR3 DNA: TGTGCCAGCAGCTCACAGGGTAGGACTGAAGCTTTCTTT. Drawing the rest from reference TRBV5-6 and TRBJ1-1, the complete variable domain is DAGVTQSPTHLIKTRGQQVTLRCSPKSGHDTVSWYQQALGQGPQFIFQYYEEEERQRGNFPDRFSGHQFPNYSSELNVNALLLGDSALYLCASSSQGRTEAFFGQGTRLTVV.

The chain combines TRBV6-4 with TRBJ1-1; D perhaps matches TRBD1 (5 bases). The CDR3 covers 13 residues. Trimming removed 3 bases from V and 6 bases from J, with 11 bases in between. Germline CDR1 MRHNA, CDR2 SNTAGT. The CDR3 region is CASSEVWGAEAFF. The DNA for the CDR3 is TGTGCCAGCAGTGAAGTATGGGGGGCTGAAGCTTTCTTT.